Each of the 5 T cell receptor beta chains below was sequenced from the same sample in a study of blood T cell repertoires in COVID-19. The protocol was immunoSEQ multiplex PCR, while the TCRdb copy is restricted to in-frame clones and leaves out a portion. This table holds 200,000 to 250,000 clones, just over 85% found once. Sequenced input: peripheral blood. The receptors were gathered from a man aged 50 or older with acute or convalescent COVID-19.

The genes are TRBV7-9 and TRBJ2-5, with 7 bases that match TRBD2. The CDR3 length is 16 residues. The germline CDR1 and CDR2 sequences are SEHNR and FQNEAQ (reference sequence). The V segment lost 5 bases and the J segment 0 bases; nucleotides outside the gene matches: 9. The CDR3 reads CASSPRSRGDQETQYF. The CDR3, as DNA: TGTGCCAGCAGCCCGCGGAGTCGGGGGGACCAAGAGACCCAGTACTTC.

The chain is built from TRBV7-2 and TRBJ1-5; TRBD1 aligns across 9 bases. J was trimmed by 0 bases and V by 0 bases; bases with no gene match: 6. From germline, CDR1 is SGHTA and CDR2 FQGNSA. CDR3 length equals 18 residues. The CDR3 DNA reads TGTGCCAGCAGCTTAGCGGGACAGGGCGCTTATAGCAATCAGCCCCAGCATTTT. It is translated as CASSLAGQGAYSNQPQHF.

The CDR3 sequence is CASSEVVNTEAFF. The CDR3 nucleotides are TGTGCCAGCAGTGAAGTAGTTAACACTGAAGCTTTCTTT. This sequence joins TRBV6-1 and TRBJ1-1, with D hard to call. V was clipped by 1 base and J by 2 bases, with 5 bases between them. Germline CDR1 is MNHNS and CDR2 is SASEGT. This CDR3 comprises 13 residues.

This chain connects TRBV27 to TRBJ1-2; 10 bases are shared with TRBD1. Germline V gene data show CDR1 as MNHEY and CDR2 as SMNVEV (reference sequence). This CDR3 is 15 amino acids long. V lost 4 bases to trimming and J lost 2 bases; unmatched junction nucleotides: 4. The CDR3 protein is CASSSADRGNYGYTF. Written as DNA, the CDR3 is TGTGCCAGCAGTTCCGCGGACAGGGGGAACTATGGCTACACCTTC.

The J gene is TRBJ1-4, the V gene TRBV5-5, with D possibly being TRBD1 (6 bases). The CDR3 contains 14 residues. Germline V gene sequence: CDR1 SGHKS, CDR2 YYEKEE (reference sequence). Trimming left V 0 bases short and J 14 bases short, with 17 bases between. CDR3 DNA sequence: TGTGCCAGCAGCTTGGCAGACGACAGGACAAGGCTGTTTTTT. Translating gives CASSLADDRTRLFF.